The 14 T cell receptor beta chains in this list originate from one sample, sequenced in a study of blood T cell repertoires in COVID-19. Sequencing was performed with immunoSEQ multiplex PCR; in TCRdb, only in-frame clones are kept and a portion is missing. The top ten hold around 1.5% of the sample, which has about 70,000 clones, more than 75% seen once. The sequenced material came from peripheral blood. All receptors come from a human donor in a cohort sampled during active COVID-19.

This chain links TRBV5-5 with TRBJ2-7; a possible D gene is TRBD1 (5 bases). Looked up from germline, CDR1 is SGHKS and CDR2 is YYEKEE (reference sequence). Trimming pared 4 bases from V and 3 bases from J, leaving 11 bases between. This CDR3 has 13 residues. The CDR3 region is CASSPGHLYEQYV. The CDR3 DNA reads TGTGCCAGCAGCCCAGGACATCTCTACGAGCAGTACGTC.

This sequence joins TRBV28 and TRBJ1-5; 8 nucleotides line up with TRBD1. The germline V gene has CDR1 MDHEN and CDR2 SYDVKM. J gave up 3 bases and V 4 bases, and 8 bases lay outside the gene matches. The CDR3 covers 16 residues. Here the CDR3 DNA reads TGTGCCAGCAGTTCTCACGACAGGGGACCCAATCAGCCCCAGCATTTT. Protein: CASSSHDRGPNQPQHF.

This chain uses TRBV3-1 (or the pseudogene TRBV3-2) with TRBJ1-2, with TRBD1 as a possible D gene (5 bases). The V and J ends lost 0 bases and 4 bases respectively, with 12 bases between them. The V gene's germline CDR1 is LGHDT and CDR2 YNNKEL (reference sequence). CDR3 length: 15 amino acids. CDR3 DNA sequence: TGTGCCAGCAGCCAAGATTGGGCAGGGCCCTATGGCTACACCTTC. It encodes CASSQDWAGPYGYTF.

A few counts support this clone. The chain joins TRBV7-9 to TRBJ2-2; tentative D call: TRBD1 (6 bases). The CDR3 contains 14 residues. V shed 4 bases and J shed 5 bases, with 11 bases lying between them. The germline CDR1 and CDR2 sequences are SEHNR and FQNEAQ (reference sequence). The CDR3 DNA reads TGTGCCAGCAGCTCAACAGGGATGACCGGGGAGCTGTTTTTT. This translates into CASSSTGMTGELFF.

The V and J genes are TRBV6-6 and TRBJ2-7; a weak D match, TRBD2 (5 bases). This CDR3 is 14 amino acids long. Germline V gives CDR1 MNHNY, CDR2 SVGAGI (reference sequence). With 5 bases removed from V and 2 bases from J, the gap between germline ends came to 13 bases. CDR3 sequence reads: CASSGGPSPYEQYF. As DNA, the CDR3 is TGTGCCAGCAGTGGCGGGCCCTCTCCCTACGAGCAGTACTTC.

The chain combines TRBV24-1 with TRBJ2-3; D is possibly TRBD1 (5 bases). Germline assignment: CDR1 KGHDR and CDR2 SFDVKD. Deletions cut 3 bases from V and 1 base from J, with 25 bases between. The CDR3 sequence is 20 residues long. The CDR3 DNA reads as TGTGCCACCAGTGATCCCCCCGGCAGGCCCCAGACCAGGGGCACAGATACGCAGTATTTT. It translates to CATSDPPGRPQTRGTDTQYF.

The chain has TRBV19 and TRBJ1-5, with 7 positions matching TRBD1. This CDR3 comprises 16 residues. The germline V gene encodes CDR1 LNHDA and CDR2 SQIVND (reference sequence). V was pared by 7 bases and J by 5 bases, with 14 bases of the junction left unmatched. The CDR3 coding sequence is TGTGCCAGTAAGCTTCGACAGGGTGAGTGGGATCAGCCCCAGCATTTT. Amino acids: CASKLRQGEWDQPQHF.

This sequence joins TRBV6-5 and TRBJ2-7; 7 nucleotides agree with TRBD2. The length of the CDR3 is 15 residues. CDR1 is MNHEY and CDR2 is SVGAGI in the germline V gene. Trimming took 6 bases from V and 4 from J; bases not matched to a gene: 12. The CDR3 region is CASSAGTDGRYEQYV. The CDR3 coding sequence is TGTGCCAGCAGCGCCGGGACCGACGGGAGGTACGAGCAGTACGTC.

With regard to this clone: The junction and the germline gene differ at one end; a read error may be behind it. The V and J genes are TRBV30 and TRBJ1-2; D might be TRBD1 (5 bases). The CDR3 has 13 residues. From germline, CDR1 is GTSNPN and CDR2 SVGIG (reference sequence). As DNA, the CDR3 is TGTACCTGGACCCCAGGGTACGACCATGGCTACACCTTC. It yields the protein CTWTPGYDHGYTF. Drawing the rest from reference TRBV30 and TRBJ1-2, the complete variable domain is SQTIHQWPATLVQPVGSPLSLECTVEGTSNPNLYWYRQAAGRGLQLLFYSVGIGQISSEVPQNLSASRPQDRQFILSSKKLLLSDSGFYLCTWTPGYDHGYTFGSGTRLTVV.

The CDR3 region has the DNA TGCAGTGCTAGTTTGGTTGGGGACAAAAACTACGAGCAGTACTTC. Its translation is CSASLVGDKNYEQYF. V and J are TRBV20-1 and TRBJ2-7, with D possibly being TRBD1 (6 bases). Germline values: CDR1 DFQATT, CDR2 SNEGSKA (reference sequence). Trimming left V 3 bases short and J 3 bases short, with 18 bases between. The CDR3 runs 15 residues.

This clone was seen only once. The chain carries TRBV30 and TRBJ1-4, with unresolved D. This CDR3 region has 12 residues. Trimming pared 0 bases from V and 7 bases from J, leaving 6 bases between. Per germline, CDR1 GTSNPN and CDR2 SVGIG (reference sequence). The CDR3 sequence is CAWSVQPEKLFF. The CDR3 DNA sequence: TGTGCCTGGAGTGTACAGCCTGAAAAACTGTTTTTT.

This clone was picked up a small number of times. This sequence joins TRBV5-1 and TRBJ2-5; weak D call: TRBD2 (7 bases). Trimming took off 6 bases at V and 3 bases at J, with 12 bases between the two ends. This CDR3 spans 13 amino acids. Germline V gene sequence: CDR1 SGHRS, CDR2 YFSETQ. CDR3 bases: TGCGCCAGCACCTTAGGGGGGGAAGAGACCCAGTACTTC. The encoded protein is CASTLGGEETQYF.

This chain connects TRBV7-9 to TRBJ1-1, with TRBD1 matching over 7 bases. This CDR3 contains 16 residues. Germline CDR1 reads SEHNR; CDR2 reads FQNEAQ (reference sequence). V shed 0 bases, J shed 1 base, and the junction held 5 bases outside the gene matches. The CDR3 is CASSLAGDSPNTEAFF. The CDR3 coding sequence is TGTGCCAGCAGCTTAGCGGGGGACAGCCCGAACACTGAAGCTTTCTTT.

This sequence joins TRBV6-5 and TRBJ1-3; D remains unclear. CDR1 is MNHEY and CDR2 is SVGAGI in the germline V gene. V lost 7 bases and J lost 3, with 10 bases in between. This CDR3 contains 13 residues. The CDR3 loop reads CASTPPGGNTIYF. DNA of the CDR3: TGTGCCAGCACTCCGCCAGGTGGAAACACCATATATTTT.